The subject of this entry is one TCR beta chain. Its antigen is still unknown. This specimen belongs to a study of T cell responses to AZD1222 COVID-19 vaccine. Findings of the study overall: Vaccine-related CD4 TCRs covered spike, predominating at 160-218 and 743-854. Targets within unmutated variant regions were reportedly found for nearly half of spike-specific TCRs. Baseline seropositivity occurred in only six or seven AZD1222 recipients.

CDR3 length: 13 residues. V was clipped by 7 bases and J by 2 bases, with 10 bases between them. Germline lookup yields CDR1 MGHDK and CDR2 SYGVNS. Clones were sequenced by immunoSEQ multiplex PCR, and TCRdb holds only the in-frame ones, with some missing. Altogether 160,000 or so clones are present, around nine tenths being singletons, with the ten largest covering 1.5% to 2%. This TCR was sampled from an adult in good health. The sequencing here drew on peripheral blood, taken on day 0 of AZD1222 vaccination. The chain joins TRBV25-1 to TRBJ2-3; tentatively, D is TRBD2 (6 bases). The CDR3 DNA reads TGTGCCAGCAAGGAGGGCCTCACAGATACGCAGTATTTT. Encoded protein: CASKEGLTDTQYF.